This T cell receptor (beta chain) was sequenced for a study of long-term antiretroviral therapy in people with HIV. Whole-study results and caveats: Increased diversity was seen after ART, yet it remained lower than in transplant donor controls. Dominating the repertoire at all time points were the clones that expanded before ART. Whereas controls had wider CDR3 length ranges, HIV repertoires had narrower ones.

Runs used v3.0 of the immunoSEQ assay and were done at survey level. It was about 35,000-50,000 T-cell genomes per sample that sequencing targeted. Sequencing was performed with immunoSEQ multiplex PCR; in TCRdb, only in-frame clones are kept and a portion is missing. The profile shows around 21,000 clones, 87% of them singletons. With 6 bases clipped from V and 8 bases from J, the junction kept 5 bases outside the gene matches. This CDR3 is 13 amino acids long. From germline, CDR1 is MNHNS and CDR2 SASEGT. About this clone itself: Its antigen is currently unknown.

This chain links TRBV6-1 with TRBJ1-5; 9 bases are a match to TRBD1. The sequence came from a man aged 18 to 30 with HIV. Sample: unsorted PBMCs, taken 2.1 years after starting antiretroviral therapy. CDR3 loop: CASSRDRVEPQHF. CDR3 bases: TGTGCCAGCAGCCGGGACAGGGTTGAGCCCCAGCATTTT.